This T cell receptor (beta chain) originates from a study of beta chain features in type 1 diabetes. Whole-study findings and limits: TCRB repertoires of naive, central memory and Treg cells appeared more similar among patients than among healthy donors. For type 1 diabetes patients, VDJ junctions showed fewer insertions and more deletions. A cDNA-based sequencing approach could over-represent cells with high TCR expression.

Sorting based on CD45RO/CCR7/CD25/CD127/CD95/CD27 separated CD4+ naive, central memory, regulatory and stem cell-like memory cells. As to this clone: What it binds is unknown.

Germline V CDR1 and CDR2: SQVTM, ANQGSEA. The CDR3 consists of 13 residues. What was sequenced were expressed TCRB transcripts, since all of the isolated RNA had been reverse transcribed. TCRdb keeps only in-frame clones here, not all; method: immunoSEQ multiplex PCR. The repertoire holds hundreds of thousands of clones, with around 15% as singletons. The TCR was taken from a man aged 18 to 29 in good health. J is TRBJ2-2 and V is TRBV29-1, with 8 bases aligning to TRBD1. The sequenced sample consisted of naive CD4+ T cells from blood. CDR3 in DNA: TGCGGCTGCGCTGCGACAGGGGTCGGGGAGCTGTTTTTT. It is translated as CGCAATGVGELFF.